The clone carrying this TCR beta chain has only a few counts. The V end lost 6 bases, the J end lost 6 bases, and 8 bases lay between the germline ends. The CDR3 covers 11 residues. CDR1 and CDR2 from the germline V gene are MNHEY and SVGAGI. The source of the sample is a study of blood T cell repertoires in COVID-19. Across the study: From T cells, B-cell-depleted T cells, or PBMCs came the material, which was cDNA or gDNA.

Libraries were prepared by immunoSEQ multiplex PCR; TCRdb keeps only in-frame clonotypes and omits some of them. This sample yields about 270,000 clones, of which 80% to 90% are seen a single time; approximately 10% belongs to the top ten. This chain uses TRBV6-5 with TRBJ1-2; D unclear. Specimen: peripheral blood. The source of this sequence is a woman aged 70 to 79 with acute or convalescent COVID-19. The CDR3 nucleotides read TGTGCCAGCAGGCAGGCTCATGGCTACACCTTC. This codes for CASRQAHGYTF.